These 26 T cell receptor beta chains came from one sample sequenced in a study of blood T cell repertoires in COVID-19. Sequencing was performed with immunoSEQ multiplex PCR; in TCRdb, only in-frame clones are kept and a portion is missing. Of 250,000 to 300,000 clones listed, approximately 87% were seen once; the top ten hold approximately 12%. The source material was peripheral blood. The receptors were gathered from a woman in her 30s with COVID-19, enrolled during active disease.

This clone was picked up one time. The CDR3 DNA follows: TGTGCCAAACAACAGGGTTGCGAGCAGTACTTC. Translation: CAKQQGCEQYF. The V gene is TRBV5-6, the J gene TRBJ2-7; D might be TRBD1 (6 bases). Germline V lookup: CDR1 SGHDT, CDR2 YYEEEE. V lost 9 bases, J lost 6 bases, and 13 bases lay in between. The length of the CDR3 is 11 residues.

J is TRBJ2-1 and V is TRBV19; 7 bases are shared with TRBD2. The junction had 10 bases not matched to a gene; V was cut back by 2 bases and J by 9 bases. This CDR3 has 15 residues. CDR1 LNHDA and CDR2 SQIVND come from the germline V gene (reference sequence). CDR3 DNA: TGTGCCAGTAGTATATCAGGACTAGTGTCTGGTGAGCAGTTCTTC. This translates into CASSISGLVSGEQFF. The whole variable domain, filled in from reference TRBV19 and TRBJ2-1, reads DGGITQSPKYLFRKEGQNVTLSCEQNLNHDAMYWYRQDPGQGLRLIYYSQIVNDFQKGDIAEGYSVSREKKESFPLTVTSAQKNPTAFYLCASSISGLVSGEQFFGPGTRLTVL.

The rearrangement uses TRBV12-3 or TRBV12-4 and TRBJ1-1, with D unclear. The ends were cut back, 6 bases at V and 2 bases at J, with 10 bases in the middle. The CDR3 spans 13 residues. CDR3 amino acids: CASRETGNTEAFF. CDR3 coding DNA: TGTGCCAGCAGGGAGACGGGTAACACTGAAGCTTTCTTT.

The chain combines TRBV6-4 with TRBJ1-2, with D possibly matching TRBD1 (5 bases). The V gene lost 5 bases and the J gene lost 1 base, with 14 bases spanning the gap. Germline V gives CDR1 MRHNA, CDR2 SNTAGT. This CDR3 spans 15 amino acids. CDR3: CASSPDRHFNYGYTF. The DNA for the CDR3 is TGTGCCAGCAGTCCTGACAGACACTTTAACTATGGCTACACCTTC.

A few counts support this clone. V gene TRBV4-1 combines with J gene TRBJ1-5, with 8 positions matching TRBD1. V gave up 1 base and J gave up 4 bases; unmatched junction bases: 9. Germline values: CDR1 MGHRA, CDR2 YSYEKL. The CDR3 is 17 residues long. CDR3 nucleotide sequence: TGCGCCAGCAGCCAAGTCATCACAGGGGGGGTAAATCAGCCCCAGCATTTT. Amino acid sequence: CASSQVITGGVNQPQHF.

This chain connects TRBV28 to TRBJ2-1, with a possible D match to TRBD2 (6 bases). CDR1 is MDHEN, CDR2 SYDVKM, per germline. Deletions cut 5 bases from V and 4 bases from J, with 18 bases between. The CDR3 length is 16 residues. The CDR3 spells CASSTAGGAPYNEQFF. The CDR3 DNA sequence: TGTGCCAGCAGTACTGCTGGCGGGGCCCCATACAATGAGCAGTTCTTC.

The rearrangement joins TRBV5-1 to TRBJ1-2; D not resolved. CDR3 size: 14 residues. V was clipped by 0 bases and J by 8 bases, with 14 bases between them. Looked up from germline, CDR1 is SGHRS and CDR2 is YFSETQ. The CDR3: CASSLASPEYGYTF. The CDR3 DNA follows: TGCGCCAGCAGCTTGGCCTCCCCCGAGTACGGCTACACCTTC. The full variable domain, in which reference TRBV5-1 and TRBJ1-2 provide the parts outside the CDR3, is KAGVTQTPRYLIKTRGQQVTLSCSPISGHRSVSWYQQTPGQGLQFLFEYFSETQRNKGNFPGRFSGRQFSNSRSEMNVSTLELGDSALYLCASSLASPEYGYTFGSGTRLTVV.

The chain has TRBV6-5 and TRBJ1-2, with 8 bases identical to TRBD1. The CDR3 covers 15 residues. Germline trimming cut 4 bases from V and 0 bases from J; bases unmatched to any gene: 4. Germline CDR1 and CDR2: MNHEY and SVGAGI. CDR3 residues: CASSLQGVANYGYTF. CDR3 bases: TGTGCCAGCAGTTTACAGGGGGTAGCTAACTATGGCTACACCTTC.

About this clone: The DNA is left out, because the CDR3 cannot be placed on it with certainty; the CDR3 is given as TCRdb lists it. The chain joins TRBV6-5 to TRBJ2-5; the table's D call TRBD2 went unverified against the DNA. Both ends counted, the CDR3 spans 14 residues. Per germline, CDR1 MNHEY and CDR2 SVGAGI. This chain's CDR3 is CASSSGWGLETQYF.

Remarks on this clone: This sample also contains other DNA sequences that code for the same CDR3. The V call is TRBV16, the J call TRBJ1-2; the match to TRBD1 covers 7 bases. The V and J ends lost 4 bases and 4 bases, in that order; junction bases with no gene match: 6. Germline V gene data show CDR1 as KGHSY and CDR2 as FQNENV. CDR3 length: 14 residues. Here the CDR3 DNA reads TGTGCCAGCAGCCGACAGGGCAGCGGCTATGGCTACACCTTC. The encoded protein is CASSRQGSGYGYTF. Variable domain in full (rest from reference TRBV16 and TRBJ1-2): GEEVAQTPKHLVRGEGQKAKLYCAPIKGHSYVFWYQQVLKNEFKFLISFQNENVFDETGMPKERFSAKCLPNSPCSLEIQATKLEDSAVYFCASSRQGSGYGYTFGSGTRLTVV.

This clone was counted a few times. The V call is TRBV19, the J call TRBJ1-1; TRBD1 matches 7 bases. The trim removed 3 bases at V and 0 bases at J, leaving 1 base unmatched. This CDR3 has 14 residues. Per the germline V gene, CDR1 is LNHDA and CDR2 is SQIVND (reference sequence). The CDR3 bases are TGTGCCAGTAGTATCAGGGGGGTGAACACTGAAGCTTTCTTT. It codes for CASSIRGVNTEAFF.

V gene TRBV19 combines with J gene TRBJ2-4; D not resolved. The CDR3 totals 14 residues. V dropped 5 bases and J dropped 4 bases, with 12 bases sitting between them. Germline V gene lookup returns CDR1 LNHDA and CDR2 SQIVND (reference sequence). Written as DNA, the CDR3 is TGTGCCAGTAGTCCCCCGGGTCGGAAAAACATTCAGTACTTC. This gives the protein CASSPPGRKNIQYF.

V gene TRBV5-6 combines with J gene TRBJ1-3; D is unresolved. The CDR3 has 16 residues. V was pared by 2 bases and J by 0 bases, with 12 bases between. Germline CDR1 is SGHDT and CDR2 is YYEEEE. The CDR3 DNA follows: TGTGCCAGCAGCTTTTCTCCCCTGAGCTCTGGAAACACCATATATTTT. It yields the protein CASSFSPLSSGNTIYF.

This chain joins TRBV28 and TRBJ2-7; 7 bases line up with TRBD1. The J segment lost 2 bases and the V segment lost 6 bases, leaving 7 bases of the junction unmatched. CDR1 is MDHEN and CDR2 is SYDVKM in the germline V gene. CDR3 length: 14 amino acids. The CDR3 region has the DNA TGTGCCAGCAGACGCCGGGACAGAGCCTACGAGCAGTACTTC. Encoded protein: CASRRRDRAYEQYF.

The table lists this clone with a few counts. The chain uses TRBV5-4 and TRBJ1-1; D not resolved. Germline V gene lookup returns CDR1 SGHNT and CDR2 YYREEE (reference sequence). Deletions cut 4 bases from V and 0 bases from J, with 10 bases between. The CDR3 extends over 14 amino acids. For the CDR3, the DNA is TGTGCCAGCAGCCCGGGAGCAGTGAACACTGAAGCTTTCTTT. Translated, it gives CASSPGAVNTEAFF.

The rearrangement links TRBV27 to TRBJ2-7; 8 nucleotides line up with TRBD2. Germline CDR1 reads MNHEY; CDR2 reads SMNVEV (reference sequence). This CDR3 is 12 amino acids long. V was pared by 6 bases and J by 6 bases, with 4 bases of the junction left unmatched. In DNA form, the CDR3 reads TGTGCCAGCAGCCCCGGGGGGGCCGAGCAGTACTTC. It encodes CASSPGGAEQYF.

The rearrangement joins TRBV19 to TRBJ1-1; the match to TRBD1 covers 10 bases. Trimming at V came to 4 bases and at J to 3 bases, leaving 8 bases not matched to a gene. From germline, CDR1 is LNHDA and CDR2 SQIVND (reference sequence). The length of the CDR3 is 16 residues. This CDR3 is CASSTAGQGGHTEAFF. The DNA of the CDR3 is TGTGCCAGTAGTACTGCCGGACAGGGGGGACACACTGAAGCTTTCTTT. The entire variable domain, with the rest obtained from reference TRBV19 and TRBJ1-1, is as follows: DGGITQSPKYLFRKEGQNVTLSCEQNLNHDAMYWYRQDPGQGLRLIYYSQIVNDFQKGDIAEGYSVSREKKESFPLTVTSAQKNPTAFYLCASSTAGQGGHTEAFFGQGTRLTVV.

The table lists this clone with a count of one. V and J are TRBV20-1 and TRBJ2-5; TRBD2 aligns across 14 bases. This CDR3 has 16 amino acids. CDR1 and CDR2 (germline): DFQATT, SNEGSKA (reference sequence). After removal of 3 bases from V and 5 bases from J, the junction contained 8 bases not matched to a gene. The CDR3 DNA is TGCAGTGCTAGTCGACTAGCGGGGGGGCCCATGGAGACCCAGTACTTC. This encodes CSASRLAGGPMETQYF.

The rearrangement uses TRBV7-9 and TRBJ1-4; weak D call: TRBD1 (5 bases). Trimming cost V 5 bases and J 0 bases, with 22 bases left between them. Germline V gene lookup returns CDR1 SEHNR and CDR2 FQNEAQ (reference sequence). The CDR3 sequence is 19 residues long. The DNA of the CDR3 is TGTGCCAGCAGCGCACGGGTGCCTCAGGGATTGACAACTAATGAAAAACTGTTTTTT. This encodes CASSARVPQGLTTNEKLFF.

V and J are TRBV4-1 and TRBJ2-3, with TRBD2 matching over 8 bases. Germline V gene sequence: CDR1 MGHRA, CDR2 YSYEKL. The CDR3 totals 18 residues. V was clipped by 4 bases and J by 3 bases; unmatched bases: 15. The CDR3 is CASSLRLVSGEPTDTQYF. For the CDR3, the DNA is TGCGCCAGCAGCCTACGACTGGTTAGCGGGGAGCCAACAGATACGCAGTATTTT.

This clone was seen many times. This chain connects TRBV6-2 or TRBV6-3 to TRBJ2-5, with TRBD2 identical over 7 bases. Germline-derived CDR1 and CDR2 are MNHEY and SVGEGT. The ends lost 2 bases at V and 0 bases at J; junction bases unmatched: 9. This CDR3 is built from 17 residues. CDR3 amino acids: CASSYGGASGYQETQYF. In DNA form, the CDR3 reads TGTGCCAGCAGTTACGGCGGGGCTAGCGGATACCAAGAGACCCAGTACTTC.

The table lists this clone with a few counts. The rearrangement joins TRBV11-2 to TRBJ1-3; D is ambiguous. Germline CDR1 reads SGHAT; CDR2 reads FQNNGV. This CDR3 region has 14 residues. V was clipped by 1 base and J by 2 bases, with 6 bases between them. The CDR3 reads CASSLGATGNTIYF. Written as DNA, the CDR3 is TGTGCCAGCAGCTTAGGTGCTACTGGAAACACCATATATTTT.

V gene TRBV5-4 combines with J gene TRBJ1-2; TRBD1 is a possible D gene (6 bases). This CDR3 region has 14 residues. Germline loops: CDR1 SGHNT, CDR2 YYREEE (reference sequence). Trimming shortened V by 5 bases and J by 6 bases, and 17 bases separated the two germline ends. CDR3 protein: CASRGTGQWDGYTF. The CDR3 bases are TGTGCCAGCAGGGGAACAGGGCAATGGGATGGCTACACCTTC.

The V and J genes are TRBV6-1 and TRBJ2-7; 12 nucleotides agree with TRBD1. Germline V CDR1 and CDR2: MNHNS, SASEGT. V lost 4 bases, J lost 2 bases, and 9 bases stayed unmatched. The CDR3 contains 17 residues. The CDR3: CASSATPGQGATYEQYF. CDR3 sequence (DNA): TGTGCCAGCAGTGCAACACCGGGACAGGGGGCGACCTACGAGCAGTACTTC.

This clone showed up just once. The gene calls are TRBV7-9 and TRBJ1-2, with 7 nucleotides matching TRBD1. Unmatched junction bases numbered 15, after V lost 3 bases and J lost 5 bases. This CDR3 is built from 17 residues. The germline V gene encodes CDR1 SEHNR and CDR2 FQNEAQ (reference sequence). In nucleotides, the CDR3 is TGTGCCAGCAGCTTTATTCCCCCCGACCGGGACAGATATGGCTACACCTTC. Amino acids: CASSFIPPDRDRYGYTF.

CDR3: CSVRRGGSRFF. CDR3 bases: TGCAGCGTTAGACGGGGGGGCTCTCGGTTCTTC. The rearrangement joins TRBV29-1 to TRBJ2-1; 8 nucleotides align to TRBD2. After removal of 5 bases from V and 15 bases from J, the junction contained 9 bases not matched to a gene. Germline assignment: CDR1 SQVTM and CDR2 ANQGSEA. The CDR3 extends over 11 amino acids.